These 26 T cell receptor beta chains originate from one sample sequenced in a study of lymphopenia after photon versus proton radiotherapy. The table came from immunoSEQ multiplex PCR; TCRdb's copy has only in-frame clones and leaves some out. The sample holds about 5,000 clones; 88% are singletons and the top ten take about 17%. The sample was peripheral blood, taken from a patient treated with photon-based radiotherapy. These receptors all come from a man aged 25 to 40 with gastric cancer.

V gene TRBV10-3 combines with J gene TRBJ1-1; D not resolved. V lost 3 bases, J lost 0 bases, and 8 bases lay in between. CDR1 is ENHRY, CDR2 SYGVKD, per germline. The CDR3 spans 14 residues. In DNA, the CDR3 is TGTGCCATCAGTGAAGGCCAGATGAACACTGAAGCTTTCTTT. Translation gives CAISEGQMNTEAFF.

The V call is TRBV5-6, the J call TRBJ2-7; the D is unclear. The V and J ends lost 1 base and 1 base respectively, with 6 bases between them. The CDR3 spans 13 residues. Germline V CDR1 and CDR2: SGHDT, YYEEEE. The CDR3 sequence is CASSLMGSYEQYF. CDR3 nucleotide sequence: TGTGCCAGCAGCTTGATGGGATCCTACGAGCAGTACTTC.

The V call is TRBV9, the J call TRBJ2-2; 8 bases are shared with TRBD1. Trimming removed 0 bases from V and 7 bases from J; junction bases left unmatched: 8. Germline-derived CDR1 and CDR2 are SGDLS and YYNGEE. This CDR3 is built from 16 residues. The CDR3 region has the DNA TGTGCCAGCAGCGTAGGCGGACAGGGAAAGGACGGGGAGCTGTTTTTT. It is translated as CASSVGGQGKDGELFF.

The V call is TRBV9, the J call TRBJ2-1; 10 nucleotides agree with TRBD2. The length of the CDR3 is 15 residues. CDR1 and CDR2 (germline): SGDLS, YYNGEE. Trimming at V came to 3 bases and at J to 5 bases, leaving 5 bases not matched to a gene. The CDR3 sequence is CASSAGTSENNEQFF. The DNA for the CDR3 is TGTGCCAGCAGCGCCGGGACTAGCGAAAACAATGAGCAGTTCTTC.

The rearrangement uses TRBV5-8 and TRBJ1-4, with D uncertain. The CDR3 spans 13 residues. With 0 bases removed from V and 7 bases from J, the gap between germline ends came to 7 bases. In germline, CDR1 is SGHTS, CDR2 YDEGEE. The CDR3 coding sequence is TGTGCCAGCAGCTTGGTGCAGGTTGAAAAACTGTTTTTT. Translation gives CASSLVQVEKLFF.

The V gene is TRBV6-6, the J gene TRBJ1-1; D not certain. From germline, CDR1 is MNHNY and CDR2 SVGAGI (reference sequence). This CDR3 is built from 15 residues. Trimming took off 2 bases at V and 0 bases at J, with 10 bases between the two ends. Here the CDR3 reads CASSYEPFMNTEAFF. The CDR3 nucleotides read TGTGCCAGCAGTTACGAACCGTTCATGAACACTGAAGCTTTCTTT.

CDR3 region: CASTQFPDYGYTF. The DNA of the CDR3 is TGTGCCAGCACCCAGTTCCCTGACTATGGCTACACCTTC. This rearrangement joins TRBV28 to TRBJ1-2; unclear D gene. The CDR3 runs 13 residues. Trimming cost V 7 bases and J 3 bases, with 12 bases left between them. Germline V lookup: CDR1 MDHEN, CDR2 SYDVKM.

This chain uses TRBV5-4 with TRBJ1-4; TRBD1 might be the D (6 bases). Germline V gene data show CDR1 as SGHNT and CDR2 as YYREEE (reference sequence). V was clipped by 5 bases and J by 8 bases, with 22 bases between them. The CDR3 sequence is 16 residues long. CDR3 sequence reads: CASSPGAVGDKEKLFF. In nucleotides, the CDR3 is TGTGCCAGCAGTCCGGGGGCAGTTGGGGATAAAGAAAAACTGTTTTTT.

The gene calls are TRBV6-4 and TRBJ2-1, with a tentative D call TRBD2 (5 bases). The V end was cut by 5 bases, the J end by 1 base, with 12 bases between. CDR1 is MRHNA and CDR2 is SNTAGT in the germline V gene. The CDR3 consists of 15 residues. CDR3 residues: CASSQKLVSYNEQFF. CDR3 in DNA: TGTGCCAGCAGTCAAAAACTAGTTTCCTACAATGAGCAGTTCTTC.

This chain connects TRBV13 to TRBJ1-2; D gene ambiguous. In germline, CDR1 is PRHDT, CDR2 FYEKMQ (reference sequence). The V and J ends lost 5 bases and 8 bases respectively, with 12 bases between them. The CDR3 has 12 residues. CDR3 DNA sequence: TGTGCCAGCAGCCACCGGGGTGGAGGCTACACCTTC. It codes for CASSHRGGGYTF.

This clone was observed a handful of times. The V and J genes are TRBV2 and TRBJ2-5; D gene unclear. Trimming pared 4 bases from V and 0 bases from J, leaving 9 bases between. The CDR3 spans 14 residues. Per germline, CDR1 SNHLY and CDR2 FYNNEI. Here the CDR3 DNA reads TGTGCCAGCAGTGTGGTCGGAAACCAAGAGACCCAGTACTTC. Its translation is CASSVVGNQETQYF.

The rearrangement joins TRBV12-5 to TRBJ2-5, with a tentative D call TRBD1 (6 bases). The DNA end lines up better with TRBJ2-7; the J call may be wrong. Germline CDR1 LGHNT, CDR2 FRNRAP. CDR3 length: 14 amino acids. CDR3 coding DNA: TGTGCTAGTGGTTTGGTTCAGGGGTCCTACGAGCAGTACTTC. Residues: CASGLVQGSYEQYF.

The J gene is TRBJ2-7, the V gene TRBV6-5; TRBD1 aligns across 9 bases. With V trimmed by 6 bases and J by 7 bases, 10 bases remained unmatched. Germline assignment: CDR1 MNHEY and CDR2 SVGAGI. The CDR3 runs to 14 residues. CDR3 DNA: TGTGCCAGCAGCCGCGGACAGGGGATCTCGGAGCAGTACTTC. This codes for CASSRGQGISEQYF.

This clone was seen more than once but under ten times. The V gene is TRBV4-1, the J gene TRBJ1-2, with a tentative D call TRBD1 (6 bases). Looked up from germline, CDR1 is MGHRA and CDR2 is YSYEKL. Trimming took 7 bases from V and 6 from J, leaving 27 bases between them. This CDR3 has 17 residues. The CDR3 protein is CASTPDRMVSTGHGYTF. The CDR3, as DNA: TGCGCCAGCACCCCAGATAGGATGGTGTCAACAGGGCATGGCTACACCTTC.

This chain connects TRBV6-1 to TRBJ1-4; D remains ambiguous. The CDR3 totals 15 residues. V was cut by 2 bases and J by 0 bases, with 7 bases left in between. Germline CDR1 reads MNHNS; CDR2 reads SASEGT. CDR3 coding DNA: TGTGCCAGCAGTGAATTGGGTGCAACTAATGAAAAACTGTTTTTT. It yields the protein CASSELGATNEKLFF.

The chain carries TRBV11-2 and TRBJ2-5; TRBD2 matches 7 bases. The end of the DNA fits TRBJ2-7 better, so the J call may be wrong. The CDR3 covers 15 residues. The germline V gene has CDR1 SGHAT and CDR2 FQNNGV. CDR3 in amino acids: CASSLEGGSSYEQYF. The DNA for the CDR3 is TGTGCCAGCAGCTTAGAGGGGGGGAGCTCCTACGAGCAGTACTTC.

V usage is TRBV5-6 and J usage is TRBJ2-7; tentatively, D is TRBD1 (6 bases). The V gene's germline CDR1 is SGHDT and CDR2 YYEEEE. This CDR3 region has 13 residues. V gave up 4 bases and J gave up 2 bases, with 10 bases separating them. CDR3 loop: CASSPGQTYEQYF. Here the CDR3 DNA reads TGTGCCAGCAGCCCCGGACAGACCTACGAGCAGTACTTC.

This chain links TRBV6-5 with TRBJ2-3; D tentatively fits TRBD1 or TRBD2 (5 bases each). The germline V and J ends were trimmed by 10 bases and 6 bases, with 11 bases remaining between them. The CDR3 extends over 11 amino acids. CDR1 MNHEY and CDR2 SVGAGI come from the germline V gene. CDR3 protein: CATHEGDTQYF. CDR3 sequence (DNA): TGTGCCACCCACGAGGGGGATACGCAGTATTTT.

The chain carries TRBV7-6 and TRBJ1-2; 9 nucleotides agree with TRBD1. The CDR3 runs 14 residues. J was trimmed by 4 bases and V by 5 bases; bases with no gene match: 5. Germline values: CDR1 SGHVS, CDR2 FNYEAQ. CDR3 region: CASSPMTGGYGYTF. The DNA of the CDR3 is TGTGCCAGCAGCCCAATGACAGGGGGCTATGGCTACACCTTC. Supplemented by reference TRBV7-6 and TRBJ1-2, the full variable domain reads GAGVSQSPRYKVTKRGQDVALRCDPISGHVSLYWYRQALGQGPEFLTYFNYEAQQDKSGLPNDRFSAERPEGSISTLTIQRTEQRDSAMYRCASSPMTGGYGYTFGSGTRLTVV.

The chain joins TRBV4-2 to TRBJ2-5; no definite D call. The J call may not be correct, given that the DNA end is closer to TRBJ2-7. CDR1 and CDR2 from the germline V gene are LGHNA and YNFKEQ. The CDR3 extends over 15 amino acids. The CDR3 DNA reads TGTGCCAGCAGCCTTACAAGGTCCTCCTCCTACGAGCAGTACTTC. It specifies CASSLTRSSSYEQYF.

The chain is built from TRBV19 and TRBJ2-7, with TRBD1 identical over 9 bases. With 0 bases clipped from V and 4 bases from J, the junction kept 7 bases outside the gene matches. The CDR3 runs 16 residues. The germline CDR1 and CDR2 sequences are LNHDA and SQIVND (reference sequence). The DNA for the CDR3 is TGTGCCAGTAGTATAGAACCGGGACAGGGTGGATACGAGCAGTACTTC. This sequence encodes CASSIEPGQGGYEQYF.

This clone is large by share. This rearrangement joins TRBV9 to TRBJ2-7, with D unresolved. In germline, CDR1 is SGDLS, CDR2 YYNGEE. V was shortened by 4 bases and J by 7 bases, with 9 bases between the two germline ends. This CDR3 has 11 residues. In DNA form, the CDR3 reads TGTGCCAGCAGCTCCCCAGAGGAGCAGTACTTC. Amino acids: CASSSPEEQYF.

V gene TRBV4-3 combines with J gene TRBJ2-2; D gene unclear. The CDR3 is 13 amino acids. V was trimmed by 0 bases and J by 6 bases, leaving 5 bases between them. Germline CDR1 reads LGHNA; CDR2 reads YSLEER. This CDR3 is CASSQERSGELFF. The CDR3 nucleotides are TGCGCCAGCAGCCAAGAACGGTCCGGGGAGCTGTTTTTT.

The rearrangement links TRBV6-5 to TRBJ1-3; D unresolved. The CDR3 extends over 14 amino acids. Germline values: CDR1 MNHEY, CDR2 SVGAGI. V shed 2 bases and J shed 4 bases, with 9 bases lying between them. For the CDR3, the DNA is TGTGCCAGCAGTTACGTCGGGAACGGAAACACCATATATTTT. This gives the protein CASSYVGNGNTIYF.

This clone was seen a single time. The chain employs TRBV11-3 and TRBJ2-3; D assignment may be TRBD1 or TRBD2 (5 bases each). This CDR3 region has 16 residues. The V and J ends lost 5 bases and 1 base respectively, with 16 bases between them. In germline, CDR1 is SGHNT, CDR2 YENEEA. CDR3 bases: TGTGCCAGCAGCCCCCGCCCGGGGCTCGGCACAGATACGCAGTATTTT. Amino acid sequence: CASSPRPGLGTDTQYF.

This chain joins TRBV5-1 and TRBJ2-2; D is unresolved. Germline V CDR1 and CDR2: SGHRS, YFSETQ. The CDR3 runs 16 residues. V dropped 0 bases and J dropped 5 bases, with 14 bases sitting between them. CDR3 DNA sequence: TGCGCCAGCAGCTTGGTTGTAGGGTTTGGGACCGGGGAGCTGTTTTTT. This gives the protein CASSLVVGFGTGELFF.